The clone carrying this T cell receptor beta chain occurred a few times. The antigen is not known. The CDR3 has 15 residues. The V segment lost 0 bases and the J segment 10 bases; nucleotides outside the gene matches: 7. Germline values: CDR1 SGDLS, CDR2 YYNGEE. A sample-barcoded 5' primer and a J-beta primer mix were used in a second PCR of roughly 6 to 11 cycles. Each cDNA molecule carried a tag from a template-switch adaptor that contained 12 random nucleotides. TCRdb itself ran the 5' RACE reads through MiXCR, one entry per CDR3 protein. The sample has about 1.7 million distinct CDR3 sequences; 28% are singletons. This specimen belongs to a study of blood T cells in healthy people across ages. The study, taken as a whole, reports: Roughly linear declines in TCR beta diversity per million T cells occurred with age. There were more naive CD4+ cells and higher diversity in long-lived donors than in aged donors. Donor CMV status was unknown, possibly confounding expanded clonotype changes.

The sample was blood. This rearrangement joins TRBV9 to TRBJ2-1, with TRBD2 matching over 10 bases. The origin of this receptor is a woman in her thirties in good health. In DNA form, the CDR3 reads TGTGCCAGCAGCGTAGAGCTAGCGGGAGTTGGGGAGCAGTTCTTC. As protein: CASSVELAGVGEQFF.